The present T cell receptor beta chain was sequenced within a study of cytomegalovirus exposure and HLA in healthy donors. Study-level points and caveats: Later analysis demonstrated an association between a missense DCLRE1C variant and TCR beta V- and J-gene trimming. Sequences of the TCR beta chain were said to predict the HLA-A and HLA-B alleles of most subjects accurately. An Asian-associated ancestry cluster reportedly showed fewer N-insertions than the roughly 670-donor mean in a later analysis.

The germline V gene has CDR1 LNHDA and CDR2 SQIVND (reference sequence). V lost 11 bases, J lost 6 bases, and 20 bases lay in between. CDR3 size: 13 residues. Turning to this clone: Its antigen is unknown.

PCR involved 60 Vbeta and 13 Jbeta primers. Profiling relied on immunoSEQ multiplex PCR, and the TCRdb table lists in-frame clones only, not all of them. This sample's table reports 60,000 to 70,000 clones. This sequence joins TRBV19 and TRBJ2-7; a possible D gene is TRBD1 (7 bases). The TCR comes from a man aged 25 to 40 in good health and CMV-seropositive. Sequenced input: PBMCs. The CDR3 here is CASKGTGEVEQYF. CDR3 nucleotide sequence: TGTGCCTCTAAAGGAACAGGGGAGGTCGAGCAGTACTTC.